Following are 28 T cell receptor beta chains from one sample sequenced in a study of T cells in Graves' hyperthyroidism and ophthalmopathy (dated by TCRdb to about 2019). Libraries came from multiplex PCR. The sequencing machine was an Illumina HiSeq 2000. TCR beta CDR3 regions were amplified from RNA transcripts. A first-round RT-PCR of the TCR CDR3 used the HTBI primer set with the Qiagen OneStep RT-PCR kit. The public reads were run again by TCRdb, first through fastp at Q25 and then through MiXCR, and only productive beta chains were kept. Each CDR3 protein gets just one entry, which takes the most common genes and DNA from the rows behind it. The sample includes approximately 740,000 distinct CDR3 sequences, with 12% to 15% observed a single time. Roughly 10% of the sample goes to the ten largest clones. Sequenced sample: blood. The receptor source for this set is a woman under 30 with Graves' hyperthyroidism.

This clonotype was picked up many times. This sequence joins TRBV7-9 and TRBJ1-1; D is perhaps TRBD1 (5 bases). This CDR3 has 14 residues. The germline V gene encodes CDR1 SEHNR and CDR2 FQNEAQ (reference sequence). Trimming removed 5 bases at V and 1 base at J, with 11 bases between. The CDR3 spells CASSLRQQNTEAFF. The CDR3 DNA follows: TGTGCCAGCAGCCTACGACAGCAGAACACTGAAGCTTTCTTT.

Ten or more counts support this clonotype. The rearrangement joins TRBV28 to TRBJ1-6, with a possible D match to TRBD1 (5 bases). V was shortened by 2 bases and J by 10 bases, with 12 bases between the two germline ends. From germline, CDR1 is MDHEN and CDR2 SYDVKM. This CDR3 spans 14 amino acids. This CDR3 is CASSLAGLYSPLHF. In DNA form, the CDR3 reads TGTGCCAGCAGTTTAGCAGGGCTGTACTCACCCCTCCACTTT.

This rearrangement joins TRBV27 to TRBJ2-4, with 7 bases fitting TRBD1. The CDR3 runs to 18 residues. CDR1 and CDR2 from the germline V gene are MNHEY and SMNVEV (reference sequence). The V and J ends lost 5 bases and 3 bases, in that order; junction bases with no gene match: 16. The CDR3 is CASSQDPLYTGVKNIQYF. In DNA form, the CDR3 reads TGTGCCAGCAGTCAAGATCCCCTTTATACAGGGGTCAAAAACATTCAGTACTTC.

J is TRBJ1-2 and V is TRBV19, with no clear D. The CDR3 spans 12 residues. Germline-derived CDR1 and CDR2 are LNHDA and SQIVND (reference sequence). Between the trimmed V and J ends, which lost 0 bases and 7 bases, there was a span of 6 bases. The CDR3 protein is CASSIDWRGYTF. CDR3 nucleotides: TGTGCCAGTAGTATAGATTGGCGTGGCTACACCTTC.

This clonotype appeared a few times. The CDR3 protein is CASSLARPVNTEAFF. CDR3 bases: TGTGCCAGCAGCTTGGCGAGGCCTGTGAACACTGAAGCTTTCTTT. The chain employs TRBV5-6 and TRBJ1-1; unclear D gene. V lost 0 bases to trimming and J lost 0 bases, with 9 bases between them. Germline V CDR1 and CDR2: SGHDT, YYEEEE. This CDR3 spans 15 amino acids.

This clonotype was seen a single time. V usage is TRBV7-9 and J usage is TRBJ1-4; 11 bases map to TRBD1. This CDR3 is built from 18 residues. V shed 5 bases, J shed 2 bases, and the junction held 10 bases outside the gene matches. Germline loops: CDR1 SEHNR, CDR2 FQNEAQ (reference sequence). Written as DNA, the CDR3 is TGTGCCAGCAGCAGCGCAGGACAGGGGGCCCCCACTAATGAAAAACTGTTTTTT. Amino acids: CASSSAGQGAPTNEKLFF.

There are many counts of this clonotype. The chain uses TRBV28 and TRBJ1-1; D call uncertain. The V gene's germline CDR1 is MDHEN and CDR2 SYDVKM. This CDR3 spans 15 amino acids. V was pared by 7 bases and J by 3 bases, with 18 bases between. The CDR3 loop is CASTFYFRADTEAFF. CDR3 DNA sequence: TGTGCCAGCACCTTTTACTTCCGGGCCGACACTGAAGCTTTCTTT.

Turning to this clonotype: A much more abundant neighbour one base away suggests this may be a read error. The chain recombines TRBV20-1 with TRBJ2-7, with TRBD1 matching over 7 bases. Looked up from germline, CDR1 is DFQATT and CDR2 is SNEGSKA (reference sequence). This CDR3 is 13 amino acids long. CDR3 DNA sequence: TGCGGTGCTAGAGATCGGGACAGTCGGGAGCAGTACTTC. It codes for CGARDRDSREQYF.

Turning to this clonotype: An end of the junction does not agree with germline; a read error may underlie this. V gene TRBV15 combines with J gene TRBJ2-7; 9 bases match TRBD2. This CDR3 contains 14 residues. The germline V gene has CDR1 LNHNV and CDR2 YYDKDF (reference sequence). CDR3: CAASIKAGGYEQYF. For the CDR3, the DNA is TGTGCCGCCAGCATCAAAGCGGGGGGCTACGAGCAGTACTTC.

Many counts were recorded for this clonotype. The J gene is TRBJ1-1, the V gene TRBV28; TRBD1 aligns across 10 bases. The CDR3 is made up of 15 amino acids. Germline assignment: CDR1 MDHEN and CDR2 SYDVKM. With 5 bases clipped from V and 10 bases from J, the junction kept 13 bases outside the gene matches. The CDR3 nucleotides read TGTGCCAGCAGTCCGATAGACAGGGGGCAATCCGGAGCTTTCTTT. This encodes CASSPIDRGQSGAFF.

This clonotype was seen more than once but under ten times. The chain combines TRBV6-1 with TRBJ2-5; D is perhaps TRBD1 (5 bases). The CDR3 is 16 amino acids. Trimming pared 5 bases from V and 2 bases from J, leaving 18 bases between. Germline loops: CDR1 MNHNS, CDR2 SASEGT. Here the CDR3 reads CASSFPPGRAQETQYF. CDR3 DNA sequence: TGTGCCAGCAGTTTCCCCCCCGGCAGGGCTCAAGAGACCCAGTACTTC.

In DNA, the CDR3 is TGTGCCAGCAGTGACGCGACAGGGGTTCAAAACATTCAGTACTTC. Translating it yields CASSDATGVQNIQYF. The chain employs TRBV25-1 and TRBJ2-4; 8 bases fit TRBD1. With 3 bases clipped from V and 5 bases from J, the junction kept 6 bases outside the gene matches. The CDR3 covers 15 residues. The germline gives CDR1 MGHDK, CDR2 SYGVNS.

This chain joins TRBV20-1 and TRBJ2-3, with no clear D. V was pared by 5 bases and J by 6 bases, with 15 bases between. The CDR3 runs to 13 residues. The germline V gene has CDR1 DFQATT and CDR2 SNEGSKA (reference sequence). CDR3 region: CSASQDHVDTQYF. CDR3 DNA: TGCAGTGCTTCCCAGGACCACGTTGATACGCAGTATTTT.

Many counts were recorded for this clonotype. The chain links TRBV12-3 or TRBV12-4 to TRBJ2-7; the D is unclear. The CDR3 covers 15 residues. V gave up 6 bases and J gave up 6 bases, with 21 bases separating them. CDR3 nucleotide sequence: TGTGCCAGCAGCACCCCGTATAGCCCGTATGCCGAGCAGTACTTC. This gives the protein CASSTPYSPYAEQYF.

This clonotype was observed many times. The chain recombines TRBV13 with TRBJ2-7; D is unresolved. This CDR3 has 12 amino acids. Germline V gives CDR1 PRHDT, CDR2 FYEKMQ (reference sequence). Trimming stripped 6 bases from V and 2 bases from J, with 8 bases between. The CDR3 bases are TGTGCCAGCAGTTCTCGGCCCTACGAGCAGTACTTC. The encoded protein is CASSSRPYEQYF. The entire variable domain, with the rest obtained from reference TRBV13 and TRBJ2-7, is as follows: AAGVIQSPRHLIKEKRETATLKCYPIPRHDTVYWYQQGPGQDPQFLISFYEKMQSDKGSIPDRFSAQQFSDYHSELNMSSLELGDSALYFCASSSRPYEQYFGPGTRLTVT.

This clonotype was picked up many times. One end of the junction fails to match germline, which may point to a read error. The V call is TRBV20-1, the J call TRBJ2-1; no clear D gene. This CDR3 is 11 amino acids long. CDR1 and CDR2 (germline): DFQATT, SNEGSKA (reference sequence). The CDR3 region is CSARGNNEQFF. The CDR3 DNA follows: TGCAGTGCCAGAGGTAACAATGAGCAGTTCTTC.

This chain connects TRBV6-5 to TRBJ2-5; 10 bases are a match to TRBD2. CDR1 and CDR2 from the germline V gene are MNHEY and SVGAGI. V was clipped by 1 base and J by 5 bases; unmatched bases: 10. CDR3 length equals 17 residues. The CDR3 nucleotides read TGTGCCAGCAGTTACTTAGGTAGCGGGAGGCCCGGGGAGACCCAGTACTTC. As protein: CASSYLGSGRPGETQYF.

This clonotype was recorded at least ten times. The chain couples TRBV12-3 or TRBV12-4 to TRBJ1-2, with D uncertain. Between the trimmed V and J ends, which lost 8 bases and 4 bases, there was a span of 8 bases. This CDR3 spans 11 amino acids. The CDR3 nucleotides read TGTGCCAGCCTTACGCGCTATGGCTACACCTTC. Residues: CASLTRYGYTF.

This clonotype has a count of ten or more. The chain has TRBV6-1 and TRBJ2-1; 8 bases fit TRBD2. This CDR3 has 15 amino acids. Germline V gives CDR1 MNHNS, CDR2 SASEGT. J lost 7 bases, V lost 6 bases, and 11 bases had no gene match. This CDR3 reads CASRRIAGPRNEQFF. The CDR3 DNA follows: TGTGCCAGCAGACGAATAGCGGGACCTCGGAATGAGCAGTTCTTC.

Many counts were recorded for this clonotype. The chain employs TRBV27 and TRBJ2-2; D is undetermined. This CDR3 has 13 amino acids. Trimming shortened V by 2 bases and J by 5 bases, and 6 bases separated the two germline ends. CDR1 and CDR2 (germline): MNHEY, SMNVEV (reference sequence). CDR3 DNA sequence: TGTGCCAGCAGTTTACAGGAAACCGGGGAGCTGTTTTTT. It encodes CASSLQETGELFF.

This sequence joins TRBV29-1 and TRBJ2-2; D perhaps matches TRBD1 (5 bases). Germline V CDR1 and CDR2: SQVTM, ANQGSEA. Between the trimmed V and J ends, which lost 6 bases and 5 bases, there was a span of 13 bases. This CDR3 region has 13 residues. CDR3 loop: CSVRRGGTGELFF. DNA for the CDR3: TGCAGCGTCAGAAGGGGTGGGACCGGGGAGCTGTTTTTT.

This clonotype has at least ten counts. The rearrangement joins TRBV4-1 to TRBJ2-1; D ambiguous. Trimming removed 3 bases at V and 7 bases at J, with 16 bases between. Germline CDR1 and CDR2: MGHRA and YSYEKL. This CDR3 contains 15 residues. The CDR3 loop reads CASSHGGSPANEQFF. The CDR3 region has the DNA TGCGCCAGCAGCCACGGTGGCTCCCCTGCAAATGAGCAGTTCTTC.

The sample holds many counts of this clonotype. The J gene is TRBJ2-3, the V gene TRBV7-6; the D gene is possibly TRBD2 (5 bases). The germline CDR1 and CDR2 sequences are SGHVS and FNYEAQ. Trimming left V 5 bases short and J 5 bases short, with 11 bases between. The CDR3 has 13 amino acids. Here the CDR3 reads CASSRVAGDTQYF. The CDR3 DNA reads as TGTGCCAGCAGCCGAGTCGCGGGAGATACGCAGTATTTT.

Ten or more counts support this clonotype. V and J are TRBV2 and TRBJ2-7; TRBD1 is a possible D gene (6 bases). This CDR3 contains 15 residues. Trimming removed 8 bases at V and 3 bases at J, with 20 bases between. Germline CDR1 SNHLY, CDR2 FYNNEI. The CDR3 DNA reads TGTGCCAGCGGCGACAGGACAGCGCGCGGCTACGAGCAGTACTTC. Its translation: CASGDRTARGYEQYF.

In DNA form, the CDR3 reads TGTGCCAGCAGTCCCGGGGGACTAGCGGCCTCCTACGAGCAGTACTTC. Translating it yields CASSPGGLAASYEQYF. The rearrangement links TRBV12-3 or TRBV12-4 to TRBJ2-7, with 11 bases fitting TRBD2. The CDR3 sequence is 16 residues long. The V gene end was trimmed by 5 bases and the J gene end by 0 bases; junction bases not matched to a gene: 6.

This clonotype was counted only a few times. The chain carries TRBV4-1 and TRBJ1-2; 11 positions match TRBD1. Germline trimming cut 4 bases from V and 7 bases from J; bases unmatched to any gene: 11. The CDR3 length is 16 residues. The V gene's germline CDR1 is MGHRA and CDR2 YSYEKL. This chain's CDR3 is CASSPPTGTGGSGYTF. CDR3 DNA sequence: TGCGCCAGCAGCCCCCCAACCGGGACAGGGGGTTCTGGCTACACCTTC.

To note about this clonotype: A read error may be the cause here, since a much bigger clone is one base away. The chain links TRBV27 to TRBJ1-1; the D gene is possibly TRBD1 (6 bases). CDR3 length: 15 amino acids. The germline CDR1 and CDR2 sequences are MNHEY and SMNVEV (reference sequence). CDR3 nucleotides: TGTGCCAGCAGTTTTATGGGGGGCGGAGGCACTGAAGTTTTCTTT. Translation: CASSFMGGGGTEVFF.

The chain joins TRBV20-1 to TRBJ2-1, with D perhaps TRBD1 (6 bases). Germline V CDR1 and CDR2: DFQATT, SNEGSKA (reference sequence). This CDR3 spans 12 amino acids. Deletions cut 5 bases from V and 11 bases from J, with 16 bases between. The CDR3 protein is CSARRDTNKQFF. The CDR3 DNA is TGCAGTGCTCGAAGGGACACTAATAAGCAGTTCTTC.